This is a list of T cell receptor beta chains from one sample in a study of early T cells in non-severe SARS-CoV-2 infection. TCRdb re-derived calls from the 5' RACE reads in MiXCR, one entry per CDR3 protein. Of around 100,000 distinct CDR3 sequences listed, around 13% are singletons. Sequenced material: whole blood. These TCRs come from an adult who was a healthcare worker with PCR-confirmed SARS-CoV-2 infection or an uninfected control (not recorded which). Both conserved end residues are part of each CDR3. A D gene is named only where the DNA matches it firmly. Clone sizes are given selectively: once, few, many, or a class where the clone is expanded.

>TRBJ2-7|.|TRBV29-1|.
CSVGKAPYEQYF
TGCAGCGTTGGTAAGGCCCCCTACGAGCAGTACTTC
>TRBJ2-1|TRBD2|TRBV28|few
CASSLSGRPPYEQFF
TGTGCCAGCAGTTTGAGCGGGAGGCCCCCATATGAGCAGTTCTTC
>TRBJ2-5|.|TRBV5-1|.
CASKEGEETQYF
TGCGCCAGCAAAGAGGGCGAGGAGACCCAGTACTTC
>TRBJ1-1|.|TRBV20-1|.
CSVQGPPSLNTEAFF
TGCAGTGTCCAGGGGCCCCCATCACTGAACACTGAAGCTTTCTTT
>TRBJ2-1|.|TRBV28|.
CASSGDFHNEQFF
TGTGCCAGCAGTGGGGACTTCCACAATGAGCAGTTCTTC
>TRBJ2-7|TRBD2|TRBV11-2|many
CASSGTSGRTTSYEQYF
TGTGCCAGCAGCGGGACTAGCGGGAGGACGACCTCGTACGAGCAGTACTTC
>TRBJ2-3|.|TRBV12-3/TRBV12-4|many
CASSPRQSFRTDTQYF
TGTGCCAGCAGCCCTCGACAGAGCTTCAGAACAGATACGCAGTATTTT
>TRBJ2-3|TRBD1|TRBV2|many
CASSSLTGTRTDTQYF
TGTGCCAGCAGTTCTCTGACAGGGACACGCACAGATACGCAGTATTTT
>TRBJ2-1|TRBD2|TRBV7-8|few
CASSSLAGSHNEQFF
TGTGCCAGCAGCTCACTAGCGGGATCCCACAATGAGCAGTTCTTC
>TRBJ2-7|.|TRBV2|.
CASSGSGDWTEQYF
TGTGCCAGCAGTGGATCGGGAGACTGGACCGAGCAGTACTTC
>TRBJ2-7|TRBD2|TRBV20-1|many
CSAVPSGRAYEQYF
TGCAGTGCTGTACCTAGCGGGAGGGCTTACGAGCAGTACTTC
>TRBJ2-2|TRBD1|TRBV15|few
CATGGQSNTGELFF
TGTGCCACCGGGGGACAGTCTAACACCGGGGAGCTGTTTTTT